The next 7 T cell receptor beta chains were all read from a single sample in a study of T cells in localized non-small cell lung cancer. Sequencing was performed with immunoSEQ multiplex PCR; in TCRdb, only in-frame clones are kept and a portion is missing. The sample consists of approximately 52,000 clones, approximately 77% of them appearing once. Specimen: peripheral blood, collected before any cancer treatment. All receptors derive from a man aged 40-75 years with stage I squamous cell lung carcinoma.

V is TRBV29-1 and J is TRBJ2-7; 7 nucleotides match TRBD1. Per the germline V gene, CDR1 is SQVTM and CDR2 is ANQGSEA. The CDR3 consists of 11 residues. The V segment lost 3 bases and the J segment 11 bases; nucleotides outside the gene matches: 7. CDR3 amino acids: CSVDDRVVEYF. As DNA, the CDR3 is TGCAGCGTTGACGACAGGGTCGTGGAGTACTTC.

A note on this clone: In this CDR3 the conserved last residue, phenylalanine or tryptophan, is missing, so a read error is likely. The CDR3 reads CASSEAGQGLYGYTL. The CDR3 DNA is TGTGCCAGCAGTGAAGCGGGACAGGGGCTCTATGGCTACACCCTC. This chain links TRBV2 with TRBJ1-2; 10 bases are a match to TRBD1. CDR1 and CDR2 (germline): SNHLY, FYNNEI. J gave up 4 bases and V 0 bases, and 2 bases lay outside the gene matches. This CDR3 region has 15 residues.

This clone was counted only a few times. The J gene is TRBJ1-3, the V gene TRBV7-9; 7 bases fit TRBD1. Germline V CDR1 and CDR2: SEHNR, FQNEAQ (reference sequence). V trimming: 6 bases; J trimming: 7 bases; junction bases outside the gene matches: 15. This CDR3 has 16 amino acids. The CDR3 coding sequence is TGTGCCAGCAGACCCCAACAGGGGCCTAAGTGGAACACCATATATTTT. Encoded protein: CASRPQQGPKWNTIYF. The entire variable domain, with the rest obtained from reference TRBV7-9 and TRBJ1-3, is as follows: DTGVSQNPRHKITKRGQNVTFRCDPISEHNRLYWYRQTLGQGPEFLTYFQNEAQLEKSRLLSDRFSAERPKGSFSTLEIQRTEQGDSAMYLCASRPQQGPKWNTIYFGEGSWLTVV.

The rearrangement links TRBV6-6 to TRBJ1-2, with a tentative D call TRBD1 (5 bases). V lost 7 bases to trimming and J lost 7 bases, with 25 bases between them. The germline V gene has CDR1 MNHNY and CDR2 SVGAGI (reference sequence). The CDR3 runs to 16 residues. This CDR3 is CASNPSGQPLGGGYTF. CDR3 in DNA: TGTGCCAGCAATCCGAGTGGGCAGCCCCTGGGGGGTGGCTACACCTTC.

V usage is TRBV7-9 and J usage is TRBJ2-5; possibly TRBD2 for D (6 bases). The CDR3 runs to 15 residues. Trimming shortened V by 4 bases and J by 5 bases, and 17 bases separated the two germline ends. CDR1 and CDR2 from the germline V gene are SEHNR and FQNEAQ (reference sequence). DNA for the CDR3: TGTGCCAGCAGCTGGACCGGGACTTCGGGGGAGACCCAGTACTTC. Protein: CASSWTGTSGETQYF.

The V gene is TRBV20-1, the J gene TRBJ2-5; D unresolved. Trimming stripped 4 bases from V and 4 bases from J, with 4 bases between. Germline CDR1 is DFQATT and CDR2 is SNEGSKA (reference sequence). The CDR3 runs to 10 residues. The CDR3 DNA is TGCAGTGCTACCCGAGAGACCCAGTACTTC. Its translation: CSATRETQYF.

This clone turned up a few times. The rearrangement joins TRBV9 to TRBJ1-2, with D unresolved. The CDR3 is 12 amino acids. V lost 3 bases to trimming and J lost 8 bases, with 11 bases between them. Germline V lookup: CDR1 SGDLS, CDR2 YYNGEE. The CDR3 sequence: CASSAPPRGYTF. The CDR3 coding sequence is TGTGCCAGCAGCGCCCCTCCGCGGGGCTACACCTTC.